The sequence of this TCR beta chain was determined in a study of blood T cell repertoires in COVID-19. About the study: Acute-phase and convalescent COVID-19 samples originated in the United States, Italy and Spain. From T cells, B-cell-depleted T cells, or PBMCs came the material, which was cDNA or gDNA.

How the authors handled the data: Amplifying reference gene primers gave estimates of nucleated cell counts. The data were produced by immunoSEQ multiplex PCR, yet TCRdb's version contains in-frame clones alone and is incomplete. The V and J calls and clone size are taken from that table; D and trimming were inferred from the DNA. Of about 220,000 clones listed, around 86% are singletons. The CDR3 consists of 16 residues. Germline lookup yields CDR1 SGHTA and CDR2 FQGTGA. Deletions cut 3 bases from V and 10 bases from J, with 22 bases between. This clone was observed a handful of times. The receptor was derived from a human donor in a cohort sampled during active COVID-19. Sequencing was done on a sample of peripheral blood. This chain joins TRBV7-3 and TRBJ2-1, with D tentatively TRBD2 (6 bases). CDR3 residues: CASSLGAGPGGGEQFF. Written as DNA, the CDR3 is TGTGCCAGCAGCTTGGGTGCGGGCCCCGGGGGTGGGGAGCAGTTCTTC.